This T cell receptor (beta chain) was obtained from a study of cytomegalovirus exposure and HLA in healthy donors. A multiplex PCR was run with 60 Vbeta primers and 13 Jbeta primers. Here immunoSEQ multiplex PCR was the method, and the copy in TCRdb shows in-frame clones only, minus some. The sample lists about 190,000 clones; around 77% were seen once. The CDR3 runs 16 residues. Germline V gene sequence: CDR1 SGHTS, CDR2 YDEGEE. Healthy bone marrow donors made up the donors. Sequenced material: PBMCs. The clonotype originates from a woman aged 18-29 years in good health and CMV-seronegative. The chain couples TRBV5-8 to TRBJ2-5; tentative D call: TRBD2 (7 bases). The J call is uncertain, as TRBJ2-7 better fits the DNA end. CDR3 nucleotides: TGTGCCAGCAGCGGGACGCGTCGGGGGGCATCTTACGAGCAGTACTTC. It specifies CASSGTRRGASYEQYF.